This T cell receptor beta chain was captured by sequencing in a study of control samples from healthy donors and cancer patients. The CDR3 length is 13 residues. Trimming pared 5 bases from V and 0 bases from J, leaving 6 bases between. Germline V gene data show CDR1 as MNHEY and CDR2 as SVGEGT. Assay: immunoSEQ multiplex PCR; the TCRdb copy retains only in-frame clones and omits some. The sample has around 96,000 clones; approximately 95% are singletons. The chain employs TRBV6-2 or TRBV6-3 and TRBJ2-3; no clear D. Sequenced sample: blood. This receptor was identified in a man in his late teens or twenties in good health. The CDR3 sequence: CASSITSTDTQYF. CDR3 nucleotides: TGTGCCAGCAGTATTACTAGCACAGATACGCAGTATTTT.